Here is one T cell receptor (beta chain) with its context. This CDR3 is built from 17 residues. The germline CDR1 and CDR2 sequences are SGHTA and FQGNSA. V shed 1 base and J shed 4 bases, with 16 bases lying between them. The method was immunoSEQ multiplex PCR; TCRdb's version includes in-frame clones alone and lacks a portion of them. The sample includes roughly 190,000 clones, around 91% of them seen just once. The data originate from a study of control samples from healthy donors and cancer patients. J is TRBJ2-2 and V is TRBV7-2; the D gene is possibly TRBD2 (7 bases). The receptor was derived from a woman in her 30s in good health. Sequences were obtained from blood. The CDR3 loop reads CASSLEVAGAGTGELFF. The CDR3 coding sequence is TGTGCCAGCAGCTTAGAGGTTGCGGGGGCGGGCACCGGGGAGCTGTTTTTT.